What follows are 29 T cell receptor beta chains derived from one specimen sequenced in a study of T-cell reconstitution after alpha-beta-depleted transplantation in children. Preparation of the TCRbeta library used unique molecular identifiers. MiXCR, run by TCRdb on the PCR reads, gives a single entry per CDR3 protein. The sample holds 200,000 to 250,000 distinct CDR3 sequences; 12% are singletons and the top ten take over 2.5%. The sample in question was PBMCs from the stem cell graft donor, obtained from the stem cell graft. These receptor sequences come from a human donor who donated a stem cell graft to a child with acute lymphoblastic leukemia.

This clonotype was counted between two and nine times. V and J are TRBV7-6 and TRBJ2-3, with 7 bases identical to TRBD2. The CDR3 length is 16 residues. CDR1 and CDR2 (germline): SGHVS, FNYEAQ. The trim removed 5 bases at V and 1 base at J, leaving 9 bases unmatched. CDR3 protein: CASSPTQAGGTDTQYF. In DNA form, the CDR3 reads TGTGCCAGCAGCCCGACACAGGCGGGAGGCACAGATACGCAGTATTTT.

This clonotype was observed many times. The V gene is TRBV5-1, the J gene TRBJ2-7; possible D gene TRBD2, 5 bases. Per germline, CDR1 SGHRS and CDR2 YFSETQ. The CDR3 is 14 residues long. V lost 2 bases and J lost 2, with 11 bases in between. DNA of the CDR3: TGCGCCAGCAGCTTAGGAGGAGAAACCTACGAGCAGTACTTC. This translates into CASSLGGETYEQYF. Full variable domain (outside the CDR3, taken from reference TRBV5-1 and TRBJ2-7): KAGVTQTPRYLIKTRGQQVTLSCSPISGHRSVSWYQQTPGQGLQFLFEYFSETQRNKGNFPGRFSGRQFSNSRSEMNVSTLELGDSALYLCASSLGGETYEQYFGPGTRLTVT.

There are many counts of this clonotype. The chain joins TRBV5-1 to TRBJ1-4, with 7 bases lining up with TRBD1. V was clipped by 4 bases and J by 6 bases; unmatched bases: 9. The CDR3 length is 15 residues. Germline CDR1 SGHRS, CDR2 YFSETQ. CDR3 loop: CASSPSGTVDEKLFF. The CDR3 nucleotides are TGCGCCAGCAGCCCATCCGGGACAGTCGATGAAAAACTGTTTTTT. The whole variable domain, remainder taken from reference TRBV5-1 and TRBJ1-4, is KAGVTQTPRYLIKTRGQQVTLSCSPISGHRSVSWYQQTPGQGLQFLFEYFSETQRNKGNFPGRFSGRQFSNSRSEMNVSTLELGDSALYLCASSPSGTVDEKLFFGSGTQLSVL.

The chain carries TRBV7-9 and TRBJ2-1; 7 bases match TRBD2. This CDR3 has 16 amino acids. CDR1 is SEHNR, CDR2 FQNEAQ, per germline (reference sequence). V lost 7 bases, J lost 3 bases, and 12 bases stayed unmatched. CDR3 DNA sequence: TGTGCCAGCACACACGGGACTAACGCCCACTACAATGAGCAGTTCTTC. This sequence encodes CASTHGTNAHYNEQFF.

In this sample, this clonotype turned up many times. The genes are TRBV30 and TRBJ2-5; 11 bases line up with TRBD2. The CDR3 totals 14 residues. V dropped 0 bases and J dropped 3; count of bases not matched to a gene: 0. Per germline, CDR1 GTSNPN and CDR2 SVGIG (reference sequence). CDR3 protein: CAWSVLAGEETQYF. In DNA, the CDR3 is TGTGCCTGGAGTGTACTAGCGGGGGAAGAGACCCAGTACTTC.

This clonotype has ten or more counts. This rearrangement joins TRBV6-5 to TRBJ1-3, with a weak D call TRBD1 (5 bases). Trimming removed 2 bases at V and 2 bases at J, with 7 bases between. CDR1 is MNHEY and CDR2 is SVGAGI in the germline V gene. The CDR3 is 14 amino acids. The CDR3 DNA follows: TGTGCCAGCAGTTACGGCAGGGCTGGAAACACCATATATTTT. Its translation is CASSYGRAGNTIYF.

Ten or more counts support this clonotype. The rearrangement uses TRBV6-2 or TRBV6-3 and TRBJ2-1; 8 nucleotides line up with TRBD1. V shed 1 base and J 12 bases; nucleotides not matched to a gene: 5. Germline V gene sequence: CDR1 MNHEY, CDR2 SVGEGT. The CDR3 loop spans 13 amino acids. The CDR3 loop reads CASSYLVTGAQFF. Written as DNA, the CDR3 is TGTGCCAGCAGTTACTTGGTGACAGGGGCGCAGTTCTTC.

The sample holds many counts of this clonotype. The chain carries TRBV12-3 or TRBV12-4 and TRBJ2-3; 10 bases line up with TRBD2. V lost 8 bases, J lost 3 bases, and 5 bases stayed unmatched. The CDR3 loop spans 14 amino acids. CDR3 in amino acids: CASVAGGRTDTQYF. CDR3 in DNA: TGTGCCAGCGTAGCGGGGGGACGTACAGATACGCAGTATTTT.

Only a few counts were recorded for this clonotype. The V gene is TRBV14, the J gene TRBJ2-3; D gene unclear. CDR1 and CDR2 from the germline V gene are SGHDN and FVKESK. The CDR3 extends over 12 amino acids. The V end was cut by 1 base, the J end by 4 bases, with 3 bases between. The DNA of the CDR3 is TGTGCCAGCAGCCAAGTTTCAGATACGCAGTATTTT. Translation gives CASSQVSDTQYF.

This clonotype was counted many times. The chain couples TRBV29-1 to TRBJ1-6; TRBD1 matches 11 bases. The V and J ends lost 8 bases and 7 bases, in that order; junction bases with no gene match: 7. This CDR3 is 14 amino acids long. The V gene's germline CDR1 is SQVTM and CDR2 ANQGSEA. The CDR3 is CSLGQGARNSPLHF. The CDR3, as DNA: TGCAGCCTAGGACAGGGGGCGCGAAATTCACCCCTCCACTTT.

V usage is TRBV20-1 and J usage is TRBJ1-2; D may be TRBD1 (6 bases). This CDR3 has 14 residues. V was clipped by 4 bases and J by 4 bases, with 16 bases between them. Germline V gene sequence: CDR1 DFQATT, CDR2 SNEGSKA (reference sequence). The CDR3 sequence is CSANPRTATYGYTF. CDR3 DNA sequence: TGCAGTGCTAATCCTCGGACAGCCACCTATGGCTACACCTTC.

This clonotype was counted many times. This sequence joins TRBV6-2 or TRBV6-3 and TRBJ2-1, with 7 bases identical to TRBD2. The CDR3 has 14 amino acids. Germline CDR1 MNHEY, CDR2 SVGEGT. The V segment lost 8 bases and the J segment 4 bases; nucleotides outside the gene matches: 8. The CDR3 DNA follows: TGTGCCAGCGGGGGGGAGGACCTGTACAATGAGCAGTTCTTC. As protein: CASGGEDLYNEQFF.

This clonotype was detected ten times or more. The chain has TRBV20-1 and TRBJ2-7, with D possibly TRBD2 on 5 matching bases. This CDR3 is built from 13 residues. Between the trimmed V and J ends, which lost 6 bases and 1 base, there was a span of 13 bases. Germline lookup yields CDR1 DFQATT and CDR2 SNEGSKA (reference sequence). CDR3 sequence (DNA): TGCAGTGCCCGTGAGCGGTGGTCCTACGAGCAGTACTTC. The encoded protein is CSARERWSYEQYF.

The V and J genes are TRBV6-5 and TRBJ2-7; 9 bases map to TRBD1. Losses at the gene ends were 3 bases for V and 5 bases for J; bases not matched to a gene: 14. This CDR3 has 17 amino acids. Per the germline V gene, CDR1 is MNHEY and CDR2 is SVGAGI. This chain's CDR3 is CASSYPILAGQGHEQYF. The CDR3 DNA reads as TGTGCCAGCAGTTATCCTATCTTGGCGGGACAGGGACACGAGCAGTACTTC.

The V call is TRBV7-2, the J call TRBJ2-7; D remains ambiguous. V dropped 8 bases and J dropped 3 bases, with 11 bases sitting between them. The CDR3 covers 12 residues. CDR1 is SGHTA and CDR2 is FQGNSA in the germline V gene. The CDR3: CASQLFNYEQYF. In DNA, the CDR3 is TGTGCCAGCCAGCTATTTAACTACGAGCAGTACTTC.

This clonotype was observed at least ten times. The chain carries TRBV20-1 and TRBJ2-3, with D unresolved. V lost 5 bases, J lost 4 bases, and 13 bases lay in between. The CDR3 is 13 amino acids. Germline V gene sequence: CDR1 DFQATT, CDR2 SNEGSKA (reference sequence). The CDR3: CSAPGVYPDTQYF. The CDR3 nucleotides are TGCAGTGCTCCTGGGGTGTATCCAGATACGCAGTATTTT.

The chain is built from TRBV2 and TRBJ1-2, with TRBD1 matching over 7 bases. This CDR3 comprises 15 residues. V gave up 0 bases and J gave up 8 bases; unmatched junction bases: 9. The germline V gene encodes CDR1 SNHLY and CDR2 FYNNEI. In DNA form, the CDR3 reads TGTGCCAGCAGTGAAGCGCGAGGGGGCGGGGGAGGCTACACCTTC. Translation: CASSEARGGGGGYTF.

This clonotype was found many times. CDR3 sequence: CASSDVGGSNQPQHF. The CDR3 DNA reads as TGTGCCAGCAGTGATGTAGGGGGGAGCAATCAGCCCCAGCATTTT. The V and J genes are TRBV2 and TRBJ1-5; D possibly corresponds to TRBD1 (6 bases). Germline-derived CDR1 and CDR2 are SNHLY and FYNNEI. The V end was cut by 3 bases, the J end by 1 base, with 10 bases between. CDR3 size: 15 residues. Complete variable domain (other parts from reference TRBV2 and TRBJ1-5): EPEVTQTPSHQVTQMGQEVILRCVPISNHLYFYWYRQILGQKVEFLVSFYNNEISEKSEIFDDQFSVERPDGSNFTLKIRSTKLEDSAMYFCASSDVGGSNQPQHFGDGTRLSIL.

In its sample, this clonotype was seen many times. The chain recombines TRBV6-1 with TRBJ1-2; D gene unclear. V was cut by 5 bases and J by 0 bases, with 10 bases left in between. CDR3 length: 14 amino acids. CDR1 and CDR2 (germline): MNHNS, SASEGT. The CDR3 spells CASSRHKANYGYTF. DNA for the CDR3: TGTGCCAGCAGTAGACACAAAGCTAACTATGGCTACACCTTC.

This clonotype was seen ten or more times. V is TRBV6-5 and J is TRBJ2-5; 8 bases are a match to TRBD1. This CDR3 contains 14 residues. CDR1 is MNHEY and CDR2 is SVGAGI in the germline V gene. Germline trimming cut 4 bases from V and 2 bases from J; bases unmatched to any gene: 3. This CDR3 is CASSFHRGQETQYF. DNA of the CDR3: TGTGCCAGCAGTTTTCACAGGGGGCAAGAGACCCAGTACTTC.

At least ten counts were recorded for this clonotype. The CDR3 region has the DNA TGCAGTGCGGACCGACTAGCGGGGGGGACATGGTCCGGGGAGACCCAGTACTTC. This sequence encodes CSADRLAGGTWSGETQYF. The chain links TRBV20-1 to TRBJ2-5, with TRBD2 matching 14 bases. The length of the CDR3 is 18 residues. The germline V gene has CDR1 DFQATT and CDR2 SNEGSKA (reference sequence). V was clipped by 6 bases and J by 5 bases; unmatched bases: 17.

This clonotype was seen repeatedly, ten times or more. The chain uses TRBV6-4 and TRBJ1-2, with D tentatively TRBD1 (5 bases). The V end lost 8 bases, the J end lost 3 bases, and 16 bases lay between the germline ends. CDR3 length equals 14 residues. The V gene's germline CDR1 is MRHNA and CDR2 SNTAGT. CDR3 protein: CASRRDSQDYGYTF. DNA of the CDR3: TGTGCCAGCCGCCGGGACTCCCAGGACTATGGCTACACCTTC.

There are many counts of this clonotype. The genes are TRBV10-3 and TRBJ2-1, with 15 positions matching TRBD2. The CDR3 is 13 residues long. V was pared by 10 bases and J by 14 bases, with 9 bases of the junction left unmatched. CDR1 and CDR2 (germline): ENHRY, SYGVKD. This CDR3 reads CATGLAGGPGKFF. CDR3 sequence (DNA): TGTGCCACCGGACTAGCGGGGGGGCCGGGGAAGTTCTTC.

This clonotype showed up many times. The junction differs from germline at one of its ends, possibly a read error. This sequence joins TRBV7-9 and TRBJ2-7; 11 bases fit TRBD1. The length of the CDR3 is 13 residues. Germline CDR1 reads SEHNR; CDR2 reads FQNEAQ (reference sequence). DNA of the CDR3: TGTGCCAGCAGCGCGCAACCGGGACAGGGGGAGGTATTC. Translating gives CASSAQPGQGEVF.

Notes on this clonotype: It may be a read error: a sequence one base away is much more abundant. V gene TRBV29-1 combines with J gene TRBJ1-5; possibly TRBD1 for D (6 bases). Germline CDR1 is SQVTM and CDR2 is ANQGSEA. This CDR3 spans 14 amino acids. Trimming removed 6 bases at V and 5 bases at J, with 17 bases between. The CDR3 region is CSVKGTHKDQPQHF. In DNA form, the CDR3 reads TGCAGCGTCAAGGGGACACACAAAGATCAGCCCCAGCATTTT.

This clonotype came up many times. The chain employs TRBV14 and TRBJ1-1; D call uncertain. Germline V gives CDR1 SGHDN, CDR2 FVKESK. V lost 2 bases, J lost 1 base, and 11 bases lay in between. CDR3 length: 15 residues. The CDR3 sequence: CASSQYFPSNTEAFF. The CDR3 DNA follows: TGTGCCAGCAGCCAATATTTCCCTTCGAACACTGAAGCTTTCTTT.

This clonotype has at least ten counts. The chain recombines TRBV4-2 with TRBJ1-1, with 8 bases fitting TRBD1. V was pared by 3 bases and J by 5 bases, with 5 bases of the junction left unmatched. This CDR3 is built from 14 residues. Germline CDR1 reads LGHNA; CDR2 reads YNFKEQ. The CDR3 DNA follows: TGTGCCAGCAGCCAGGACAGGGTCTGGACTGAAGCTTTCTTT. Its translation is CASSQDRVWTEAFF.

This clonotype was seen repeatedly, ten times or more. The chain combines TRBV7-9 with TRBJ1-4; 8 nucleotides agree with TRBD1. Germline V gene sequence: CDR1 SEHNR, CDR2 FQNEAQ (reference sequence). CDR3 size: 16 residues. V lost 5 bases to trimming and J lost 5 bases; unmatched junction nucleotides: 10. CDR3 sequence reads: CASSSTGTGVNEKLFF. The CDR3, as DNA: TGTGCCAGCAGCAGTACCGGGACAGGCGTGAATGAAAAACTGTTTTTT.

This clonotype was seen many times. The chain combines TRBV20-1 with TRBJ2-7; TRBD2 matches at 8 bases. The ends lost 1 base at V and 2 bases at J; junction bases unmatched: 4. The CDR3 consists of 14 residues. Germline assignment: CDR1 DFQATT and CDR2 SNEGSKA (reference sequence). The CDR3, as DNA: TGCAGTGCTAGAGGACTAGCGCTTACCTACGAGCAGTACTTC. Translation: CSARGLALTYEQYF.